Presented here are 21 T cell receptor beta chains from one specimen sequenced in a study of T-cell memory formation after mild COVID-19. MiXCR, applied by TCRdb to the 5' RACE reads, yields one record per CDR3 protein. The sample has under 250,000 distinct CDR3 sequences; around 27% are singletons. Sample: PBMCs or a T cell subset sorted from them (not recorded which). The receptors originated from an adult woman who had mild COVID-19 (a few samples of this study predate the infection). Cell type and time point are not known.

The genes are TRBV3-1 and TRBJ2-1; no reliable D call. Germline CDR1 LGHDT, CDR2 YNNKEL (reference sequence). The CDR3 runs to 13 residues. The ends were cut back, 0 bases at V and 5 bases at J, with 5 bases in the middle. CDR3 nucleotide sequence: TGTGCCAGCAGCCAAGACCCCGACAATGAGCAGTTCTTC. Its protein product is CASSQDPDNEQFF.

This chain joins TRBV24-1 and TRBJ2-3, with TRBD1 matching 12 bases. The CDR3 spans 17 residues. The V and J ends lost 3 bases and 9 bases, in that order; junction bases with no gene match: 12. Germline CDR1 is KGHDR and CDR2 is SFDVKD. CDR3 residues: CATSDTLSGQGAGTQYF. CDR3 DNA: TGTGCCACCAGTGATACCCTTTCGGGACAGGGGGCCGGGACGCAGTATTTT.

This clonotype was detected only a few times. One end of the junction varies from germline; a read error may be responsible. The V and J genes are TRBV2 and TRBJ2-7; D is possibly TRBD1 (6 bases). The germline V gene encodes CDR1 SNHLY and CDR2 FYNNEI. The CDR3 has 13 residues. As DNA, the CDR3 is TGTGCCAGCAGTGAAGCCCAGGTGCCACGACAGGACTTC. It encodes CASSEAQVPRQDF.

The chain couples TRBV11-2 to TRBJ2-7, with D unclear. Germline V gives CDR1 SGHAT, CDR2 FQNNGV. The CDR3 extends over 12 amino acids. Trimming pared 1 base from V and 6 bases from J, leaving 7 bases between. CDR3 bases: TGTGCCAGCAGCTTAGGTTGGGGCGAGCAGTACTTC. It yields the protein CASSLGWGEQYF. The full variable domain, with the rest looked up from reference TRBV11-2 and TRBJ2-7, is EAGVAQSPRYKIIEKRQSVAFWCNPISGHATLYWYQQILGQGPKLLIQFQNNGVVDDSQLPKDRFSAERLKGVDSTLKIQPAKLEDSAVYLCASSLGWGEQYFGPGTRLTVT.

The rearrangement joins TRBV11-1 to TRBJ2-1; maybe TRBD2 (7 bases). Germline V gives CDR1 SGHAT, CDR2 FQDESV (reference sequence). V dropped 3 bases and J dropped 2 bases, with 11 bases sitting between them. CDR3 length equals 15 residues. CDR3 bases: TGTGCCAGCAGCTTGGGCGGGGGCACCTACAATGAGCAGTTCTTC. Amino acid sequence: CASSLGGGTYNEQFF. Full variable domain (remainder filled in from reference TRBV11-1 and TRBJ2-1): EAEVAQSPRYKITEKSQAVAFWCDPISGHATLYWYRQILGQGPELLVQFQDESVVDDSQLPKDRFSAERLKGVDSTLKIQPAELGDSAMYLCASSLGGGTYNEQFFGPGTRLTVL.

The chain employs TRBV6-2 or TRBV6-3 and TRBJ1-1; D possibly corresponds to TRBD1 (6 bases). Germline V CDR1 and CDR2: MNHEY, SVGEGT. Trimming left V 10 bases short and J 0 bases short, with 15 bases between. This CDR3 is built from 14 residues. CDR3 bases: TGTGCCATCAATCAACAGGGCCTGAACACTGAAGCTTTCTTT. Translation: CAINQQGLNTEAFF.

A few counts support this clonotype. V is TRBV30 and J is TRBJ2-1, with D unclear. The length of the CDR3 is 14 residues. Deletions cut 2 bases from V and 0 bases from J, with 8 bases between. In germline, CDR1 is GTSNPN, CDR2 SVGIG (reference sequence). CDR3 region: CAWSLGISYNEQFF. In nucleotides, the CDR3 is TGTGCCTGGAGTCTGGGGATCTCCTACAATGAGCAGTTCTTC.

This chain uses TRBV7-9 with TRBJ2-1; D tentatively reads TRBD1 or TRBD2 (5 bases each). The V gene's germline CDR1 is SEHNR and CDR2 FQNEAQ (reference sequence). The germline V and J ends were trimmed by 0 bases and 9 bases, with 18 bases remaining between them. The CDR3 is 16 residues long. The CDR3 DNA follows: TGTGCCAGCAGCTTAGCGTCAGGGCCGATACGGGGTGAGCAGTTCTTC. Protein product: CASSLASGPIRGEQFF.

The V gene is TRBV5-6, the J gene TRBJ2-5; a weak D match, TRBD2 (6 bases). Deletions cut 4 bases from V and 4 bases from J, with 23 bases between. This CDR3 spans 17 amino acids. Germline lookup yields CDR1 SGHDT and CDR2 YYEEEE. The DNA of the CDR3 is TGTGCCAGCAGCCCAAATTACGGGGCCACCGGGAGAGAGACCCAGTACTTC. Translating it yields CASSPNYGATGRETQYF.

The rearrangement links TRBV7-9 to TRBJ2-7, with D perhaps matching TRBD1 or TRBD2 (6 bases each). Germline CDR1 is SEHNR and CDR2 is FQNEAQ (reference sequence). V was clipped by 5 bases and J by 7 bases, with 24 bases between them. The CDR3 runs to 16 residues. CDR3 nucleotide sequence: TGTGCCAGCAGCCCGGAGAGAGGTCGGGGGCAGCGGGAGCAGTACTTC. It codes for CASSPERGRGQREQYF.

This clonotype was seen more than once but under ten times. The chain employs TRBV5-1 and TRBJ2-1; no firm D call. Germline assignment: CDR1 SGHRS and CDR2 YFSETQ. Between the trimmed V and J ends, which lost 0 bases and 4 bases, there was a span of 17 bases. The length of the CDR3 is 17 residues. This CDR3 is CASSLGFGYASYNEQFF. DNA for the CDR3: TGCGCCAGCAGCTTGGGGTTTGGCTATGCCTCTTACAATGAGCAGTTCTTC. Drawing the rest from reference TRBV5-1 and TRBJ2-1, the complete variable domain is KAGVTQTPRYLIKTRGQQVTLSCSPISGHRSVSWYQQTPGQGLQFLFEYFSETQRNKGNFPGRFSGRQFSNSRSEMNVSTLELGDSALYLCASSLGFGYASYNEQFFGPGTRLTVL.

This clonotype was counted ten times or more. This rearrangement joins TRBV24-1 to TRBJ2-3; 9 bases are a match to TRBD2. J gave up 1 base and V 1 base, and 8 bases lay outside the gene matches. Germline CDR1 is KGHDR and CDR2 is SFDVKD. The CDR3 covers 18 residues. The CDR3 DNA sequence: TGTGCCACCAGTGATTTATGGAGTAGCGGGAGAGGCACAGATACGCAGTATTTT. This translates into CATSDLWSSGRGTDTQYF.

The V gene is TRBV12-3 or TRBV12-4, the J gene TRBJ1-2; D perhaps matches TRBD1 (5 bases). The length of the CDR3 is 14 residues. V dropped 1 base and J dropped 4 bases, with 10 bases sitting between them. CDR3 loop: CASSLGGGPYGYTF. As DNA, the CDR3 is TGTGCCAGCAGTTTAGGTGGGGGACCCTATGGCTACACCTTC.

In this sample, this clonotype turned up a few times. The chain joins TRBV29-1 to TRBJ1-1, with a possible D match to TRBD1 (5 bases). This CDR3 contains 11 residues. V was clipped by 7 bases and J by 8 bases, with 14 bases between them. Germline V CDR1 and CDR2: SQVTM, ANQGSEA. The CDR3 reads CSATRQLEAFF. The DNA of the CDR3 is TGCAGCGCGACCCGACAGTTAGAAGCTTTCTTT. Full variable domain (outside the CDR3, taken from reference TRBV29-1 and TRBJ1-1): SAVISQKPSRDICQRGTSLTIQCQVDSQVTMMFWYRQQPGQSLTLIATANQGSEATYESGFVIDKFPISRPNLTFSTLTVSNMSPEDSSIYLCSATRQLEAFFGQGTRLTVV.

On this clonotype: The junction does not match germline at one end; this may be a read error. V gene TRBV5-1 combines with J gene TRBJ1-1, with unresolved D. The CDR3 has 11 residues. The V gene's germline CDR1 is SGHRS and CDR2 YFSETQ. The CDR3 loop is CASSLGVVEIF. The CDR3 nucleotides read TGCGCCAGCAGCTTGGGTGTCGTGGAAATCTTT.

V usage is TRBV5-1 and J usage is TRBJ2-3; TRBD2 might be the D (5 bases). Germline V gene data show CDR1 as SGHRS and CDR2 as YFSETQ. V was pared by 3 bases and J by 4 bases, with 15 bases between. This CDR3 is built from 15 residues. DNA for the CDR3: TGCGCCAGCAGCTGGAGGACGGAGGAATCAGATACGCAGTATTTT. Its protein is CASSWRTEESDTQYF.

The chain is built from TRBV7-9 and TRBJ1-1; 9 positions agree with TRBD1. The germline V gene encodes CDR1 SEHNR and CDR2 FQNEAQ (reference sequence). V shed 2 bases, J shed 6 bases, and the junction held 1 base outside the gene matches. The CDR3 is 13 amino acids. The CDR3 sequence: CASSLTGGPEAFF. The CDR3 region has the DNA TGTGCCAGCAGCTTAACAGGGGGCCCTGAAGCTTTCTTT.

This clonotype has just a few counts. V gene TRBV5-8 combines with J gene TRBJ1-6, with D hard to call. The germline V and J ends were trimmed by 2 bases and 4 bases, with 10 bases remaining between them. The V gene's germline CDR1 is SGHTS and CDR2 YDEGEE. The CDR3 consists of 15 residues. The CDR3 coding sequence is TGTGCCAGCAGCTTTCTTGAGGGTTATAATTCACCCCTCCACTTT. Residues: CASSFLEGYNSPLHF.

This clonotype was seen at least ten times. V and J are TRBV20-1 and TRBJ2-2; 8 bases are shared with TRBD2. CDR3 size: 14 residues. The germline CDR1 and CDR2 sequences are DFQATT and SNEGSKA (reference sequence). With 2 bases clipped from V and 2 bases from J, the junction kept 1 base outside the gene matches. The CDR3 region is CSARSGGNTGELFF. The CDR3 DNA reads as TGCAGTGCTAGAAGCGGGGGAAACACCGGGGAGCTGTTTTTT.

The chain's CDR3 is CASRGEQETQYF. CDR3 sequence (DNA): TGTGCCAGCAGGGGAGAACAAGAGACCCAGTACTTC. The rearrangement links TRBV3-1 to TRBJ2-5; a possible D gene is TRBD2 (5 bases). This CDR3 contains 12 residues. CDR1 is LGHDT, CDR2 YNNKEL, per germline (reference sequence). Trimming pared 6 bases from V and 2 bases from J, leaving 7 bases between.

There are a few counts of this clonotype. The chain has TRBV7-9 and TRBJ2-5, with D hard to call. The CDR3 is 16 residues long. Germline V lookup: CDR1 SEHNR, CDR2 FQNEAQ (reference sequence). With 3 bases removed from V and 2 bases from J, the gap between germline ends came to 16 bases. In DNA, the CDR3 is TGTGCCAGCAGCTTGTACATGGCAGCTGAACAAGAGACCCAGTACTTC. As protein: CASSLYMAAEQETQYF.